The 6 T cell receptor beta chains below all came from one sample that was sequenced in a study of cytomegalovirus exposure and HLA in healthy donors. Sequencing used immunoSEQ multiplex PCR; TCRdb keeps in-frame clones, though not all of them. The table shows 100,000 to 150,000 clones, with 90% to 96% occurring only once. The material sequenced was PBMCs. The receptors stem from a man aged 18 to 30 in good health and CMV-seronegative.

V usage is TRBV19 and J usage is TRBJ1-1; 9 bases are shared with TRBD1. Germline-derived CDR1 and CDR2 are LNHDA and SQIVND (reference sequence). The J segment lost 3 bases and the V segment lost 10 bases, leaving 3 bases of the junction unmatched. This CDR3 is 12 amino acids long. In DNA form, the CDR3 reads TGTGCCACCGACAGGGGGGACACTGAAGCTTTCTTT. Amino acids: CATDRGDTEAFF.

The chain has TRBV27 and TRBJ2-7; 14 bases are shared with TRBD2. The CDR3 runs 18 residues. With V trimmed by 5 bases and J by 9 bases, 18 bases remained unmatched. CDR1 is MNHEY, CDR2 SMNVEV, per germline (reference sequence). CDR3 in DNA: TGTGCCAGCAGTCTAGAAAAGACAGGGAGGACTAGCGGGAGGAGGCAGTACTTC. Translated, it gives CASSLEKTGRTSGRRQYF.

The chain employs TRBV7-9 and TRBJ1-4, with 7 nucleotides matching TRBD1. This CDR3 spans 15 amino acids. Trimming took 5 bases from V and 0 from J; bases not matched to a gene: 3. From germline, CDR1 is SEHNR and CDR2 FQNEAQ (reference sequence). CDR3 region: CASSPGTATNEKLFF. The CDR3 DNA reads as TGTGCCAGCAGCCCTGGGACAGCAACTAATGAAAAACTGTTTTTT.

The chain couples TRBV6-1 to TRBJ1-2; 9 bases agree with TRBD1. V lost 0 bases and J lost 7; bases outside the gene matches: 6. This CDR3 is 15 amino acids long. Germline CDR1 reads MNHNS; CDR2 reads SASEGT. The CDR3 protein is CASSEAGTGRSGYTF. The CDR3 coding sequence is TGTGCCAGCAGTGAAGCAGGGACAGGGAGGTCTGGCTACACCTTC.

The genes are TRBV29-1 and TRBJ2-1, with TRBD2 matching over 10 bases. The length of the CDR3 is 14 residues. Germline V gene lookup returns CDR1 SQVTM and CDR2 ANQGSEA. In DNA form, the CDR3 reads TGCAGTTACGAACTAGCGGGAACCTACAATGAGCAGTTCTTC. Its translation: CSYELAGTYNEQFF.

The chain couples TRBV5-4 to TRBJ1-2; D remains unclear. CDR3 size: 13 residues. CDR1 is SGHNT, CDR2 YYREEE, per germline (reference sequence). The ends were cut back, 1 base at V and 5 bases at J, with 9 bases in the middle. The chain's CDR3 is CASSLSSGYGYTF. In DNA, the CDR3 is TGTGCCAGCAGCTTGAGCTCGGGGTATGGCTACACCTTC.